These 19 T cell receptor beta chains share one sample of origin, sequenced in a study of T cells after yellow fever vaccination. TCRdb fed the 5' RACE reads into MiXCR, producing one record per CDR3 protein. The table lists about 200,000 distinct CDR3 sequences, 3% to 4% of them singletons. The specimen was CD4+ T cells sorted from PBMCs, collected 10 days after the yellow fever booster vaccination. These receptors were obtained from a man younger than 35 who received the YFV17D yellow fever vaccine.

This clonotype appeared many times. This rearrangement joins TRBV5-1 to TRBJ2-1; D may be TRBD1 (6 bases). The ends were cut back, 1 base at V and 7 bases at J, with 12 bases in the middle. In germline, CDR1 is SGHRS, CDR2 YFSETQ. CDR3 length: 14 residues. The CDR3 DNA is TGCGCCAGCAGCTTGAGTCCAGGGGAGAATGAGCAGTTCTTC. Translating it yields CASSLSPGENEQFF. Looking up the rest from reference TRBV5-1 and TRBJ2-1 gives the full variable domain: KAGVTQTPRYLIKTRGQQVTLSCSPISGHRSVSWYQQTPGQGLQFLFEYFSETQRNKGNFPGRFSGRQFSNSRSEMNVSTLELGDSALYLCASSLSPGENEQFFGPGTRLTVL.

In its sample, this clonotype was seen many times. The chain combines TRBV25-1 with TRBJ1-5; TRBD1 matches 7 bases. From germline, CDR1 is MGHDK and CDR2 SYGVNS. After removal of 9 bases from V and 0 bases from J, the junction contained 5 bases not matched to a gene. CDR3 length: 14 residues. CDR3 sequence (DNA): TGTGCCAGTAGTACAGGGGATAGCAATCAGCCCCAGCATTTT. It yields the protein CASSTGDSNQPQHF.

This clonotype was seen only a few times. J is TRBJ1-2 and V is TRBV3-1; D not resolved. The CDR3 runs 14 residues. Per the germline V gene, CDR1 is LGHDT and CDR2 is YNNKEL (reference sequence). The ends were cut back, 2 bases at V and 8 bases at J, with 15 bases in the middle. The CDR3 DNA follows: TGTGCCAGCAGCCAACCCATGGGGAATGGGGGCTACACCTTC. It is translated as CASSQPMGNGGYTF.

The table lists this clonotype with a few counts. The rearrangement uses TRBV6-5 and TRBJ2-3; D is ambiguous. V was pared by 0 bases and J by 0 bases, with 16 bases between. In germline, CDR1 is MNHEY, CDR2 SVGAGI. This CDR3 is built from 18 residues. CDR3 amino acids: CASSYSTRIPTSTDTQYF. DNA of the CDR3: TGTGCCAGCAGTTACTCTACGAGGATACCAACTAGCACAGATACGCAGTATTTT.

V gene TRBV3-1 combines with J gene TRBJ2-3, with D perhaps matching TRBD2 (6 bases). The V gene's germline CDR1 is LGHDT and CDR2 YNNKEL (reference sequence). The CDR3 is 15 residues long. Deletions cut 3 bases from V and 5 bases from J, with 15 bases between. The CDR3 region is CASSQLAGRLDTQYF. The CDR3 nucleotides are TGTGCCAGCAGCCAGCTTGCGGGGCGATTAGATACGCAGTATTTT.

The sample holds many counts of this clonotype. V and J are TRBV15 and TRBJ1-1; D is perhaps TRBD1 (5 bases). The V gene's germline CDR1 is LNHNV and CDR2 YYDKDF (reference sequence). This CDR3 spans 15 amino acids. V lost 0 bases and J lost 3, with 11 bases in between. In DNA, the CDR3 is TGTGCCACCAGCAGAGAGCGGGGGGTCTACACTGAAGCTTTCTTT. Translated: CATSRERGVYTEAFF. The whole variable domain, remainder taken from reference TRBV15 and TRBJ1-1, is DAMVIQNPRYQVTQFGKPVTLSCSQTLNHNVMYWYQQKSSQAPKLLFHYYDKDFNNEADTPDNFQSRRPNTSFCFLDIRSPGLGDTAMYLCATSRERGVYTEAFFGQGTRLTVV.

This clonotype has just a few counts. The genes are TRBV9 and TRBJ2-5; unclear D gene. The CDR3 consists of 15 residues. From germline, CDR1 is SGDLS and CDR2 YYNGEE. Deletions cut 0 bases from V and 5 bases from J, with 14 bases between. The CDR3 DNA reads TGTGCCAGCAGCGTAGCTCCCGACCGAAGGGAGACCCAGTACTTC. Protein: CASSVAPDRRETQYF.

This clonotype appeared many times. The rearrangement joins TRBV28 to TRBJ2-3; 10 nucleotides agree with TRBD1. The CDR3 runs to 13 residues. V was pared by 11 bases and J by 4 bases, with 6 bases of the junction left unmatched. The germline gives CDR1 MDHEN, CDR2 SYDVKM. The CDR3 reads CAVRTGGPDTQYF. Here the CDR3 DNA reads TGTGCCGTTCGGACAGGGGGGCCAGATACGCAGTATTTT.

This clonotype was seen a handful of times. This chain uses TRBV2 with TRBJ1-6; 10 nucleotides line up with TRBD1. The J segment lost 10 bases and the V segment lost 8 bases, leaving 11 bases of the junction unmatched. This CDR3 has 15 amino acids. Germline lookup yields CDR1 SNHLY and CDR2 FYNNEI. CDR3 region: CASGGRTGGSSPLHF. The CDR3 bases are TGTGCCAGCGGGGGGAGGACAGGGGGTAGCTCACCCCTCCACTTT.

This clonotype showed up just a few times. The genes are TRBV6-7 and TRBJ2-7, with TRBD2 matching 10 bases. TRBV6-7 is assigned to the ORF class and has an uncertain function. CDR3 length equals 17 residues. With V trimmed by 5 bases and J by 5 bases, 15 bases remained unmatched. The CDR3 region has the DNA TGTGCCAGCAGTACCACTAGCGGGGTGGACGGTAGCCACGAGCAGTACTTC. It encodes CASSTTSGVDGSHEQYF.

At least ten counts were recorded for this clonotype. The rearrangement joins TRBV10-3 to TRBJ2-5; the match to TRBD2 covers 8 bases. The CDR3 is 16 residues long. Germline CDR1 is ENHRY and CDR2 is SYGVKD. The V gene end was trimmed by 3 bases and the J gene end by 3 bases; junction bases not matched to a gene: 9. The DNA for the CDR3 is TGTGCCATCAGTGATGGGGCTCTAGCGGGTAAAGAGACCCAGTACTTC. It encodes CAISDGALAGKETQYF.

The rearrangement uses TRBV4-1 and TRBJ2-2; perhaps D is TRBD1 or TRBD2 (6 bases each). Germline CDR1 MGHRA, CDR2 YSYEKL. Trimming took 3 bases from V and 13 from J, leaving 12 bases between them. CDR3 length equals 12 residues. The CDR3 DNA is TGCGCCAGCAGCCATGTTGGGGGGCGGCTGTTTTTT. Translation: CASSHVGGRLFF.

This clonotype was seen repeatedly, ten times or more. In DNA form, the CDR3 reads TGCGCCAGCAGCCAGGGACCCGAAGAGACCCAGTACTTC. This gives the protein CASSQGPEETQYF. The chain couples TRBV5-1 to TRBJ2-5; D possibly uses TRBD1 or TRBD2 (5 bases each). V was trimmed by 4 bases and J by 3 bases, leaving 10 bases between them. The germline V gene has CDR1 SGHRS and CDR2 YFSETQ. This CDR3 region has 13 residues.

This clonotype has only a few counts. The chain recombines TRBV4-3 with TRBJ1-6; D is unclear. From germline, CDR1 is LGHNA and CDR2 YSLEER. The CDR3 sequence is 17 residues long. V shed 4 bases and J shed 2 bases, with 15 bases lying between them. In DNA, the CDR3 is TGCGCCAGCAGCCTCCGTGGAGAGTTCGCCTATAATTCACCCCTCCACTTT. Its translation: CASSLRGEFAYNSPLHF.

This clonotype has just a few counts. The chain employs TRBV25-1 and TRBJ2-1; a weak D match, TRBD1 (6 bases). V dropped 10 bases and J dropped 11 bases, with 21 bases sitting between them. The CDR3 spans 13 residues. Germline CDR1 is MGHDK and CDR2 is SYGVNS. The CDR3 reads CATKDPDRNQQFF. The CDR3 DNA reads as TGTGCCACCAAGGACCCTGACAGGAATCAGCAGTTCTTC.

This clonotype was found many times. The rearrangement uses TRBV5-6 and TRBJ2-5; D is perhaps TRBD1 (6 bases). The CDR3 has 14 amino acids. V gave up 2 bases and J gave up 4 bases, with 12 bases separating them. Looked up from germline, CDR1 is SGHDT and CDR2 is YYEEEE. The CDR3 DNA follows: TGTGCCAGCAGCTTCAAACAGGGCGGAGAGACCCAGTACTTC. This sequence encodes CASSFKQGGETQYF.

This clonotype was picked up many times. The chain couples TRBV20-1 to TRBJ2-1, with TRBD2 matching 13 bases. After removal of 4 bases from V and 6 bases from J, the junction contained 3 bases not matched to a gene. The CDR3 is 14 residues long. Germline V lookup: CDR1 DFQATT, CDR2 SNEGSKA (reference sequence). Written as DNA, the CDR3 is TGCAGTGCTATGGGACTAGCGGGGACCAATGAGCAGTTCTTC. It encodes CSAMGLAGTNEQFF.

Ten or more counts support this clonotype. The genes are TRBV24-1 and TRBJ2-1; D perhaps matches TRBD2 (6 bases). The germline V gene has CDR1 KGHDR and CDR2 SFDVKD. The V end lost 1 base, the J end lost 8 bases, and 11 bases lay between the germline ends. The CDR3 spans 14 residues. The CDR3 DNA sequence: TGTGCCACCAGTGATTTTGCTGGACTACATGAGCAGTTCTTC. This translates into CATSDFAGLHEQFF.

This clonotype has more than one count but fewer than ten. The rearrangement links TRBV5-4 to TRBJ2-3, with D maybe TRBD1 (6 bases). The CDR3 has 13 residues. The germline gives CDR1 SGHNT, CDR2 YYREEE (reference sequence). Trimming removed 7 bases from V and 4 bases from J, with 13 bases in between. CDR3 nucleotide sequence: TGTGCCAGCGCACGACAGGATCCAGATACGCAGTATTTT. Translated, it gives CASARQDPDTQYF.